One sample yielded the 25 T cell receptor beta chains listed below, sequenced in a study of cytomegalovirus exposure and HLA in healthy donors. Both 60 Vbeta primers and 13 Jbeta primers went into the PCR. Profiled with immunoSEQ multiplex PCR; TCRdb holds only in-frame clones, not every one. The sample records about 190,000 clones, 80% being singletons. The sample comprised PBMCs. Receptor source: a woman aged 35 to 49 in good health and CMV-seronegative.

This chain links TRBV27 with TRBJ2-7; 9 bases line up with TRBD1. CDR1 and CDR2 from the germline V gene are MNHEY and SMNVEV (reference sequence). The V segment lost 0 bases and the J segment 6 bases; nucleotides outside the gene matches: 9. The CDR3 loop spans 16 amino acids. In nucleotides, the CDR3 is TGTGCCAGCAGTTTATCTCCGGCTGGGACAGGGATCGAGCAGTACTTC. Translating gives CASSLSPAGTGIEQYF.

The rearrangement joins TRBV9 to TRBJ1-2; no clear D. Germline assignment: CDR1 SGDLS and CDR2 YYNGEE. The CDR3 contains 14 residues. The V and J ends lost 0 bases and 5 bases respectively, with 11 bases between them. CDR3 region: CASSVGLQSYGYTF. DNA of the CDR3: TGTGCCAGCAGCGTAGGTCTACAGTCGTATGGCTACACCTTC.

The chain is built from TRBV10-3 and TRBJ1-4, with a weak D call TRBD1 (6 bases). V lost 10 bases and J 2 bases, leaving 8 bases between the germline ends. CDR3 size: 12 residues. CDR1 is ENHRY and CDR2 is SYGVKD in the germline V gene. The CDR3 loop reads CATGVTNEKLFF. CDR3 coding DNA: TGTGCCACAGGGGTCACTAATGAAAAACTGTTTTTT.

The V call is TRBV5-1, the J call TRBJ1-4, with D possibly being TRBD1 (5 bases). The CDR3 spans 14 residues. Trimming shortened V by 0 bases and J by 3 bases, and 6 bases separated the two germline ends. CDR1 and CDR2 (germline): SGHRS, YFSETQ. The CDR3 region is CASSLEGANEKLFF. The DNA for the CDR3 is TGCGCCAGCAGCTTGGAAGGGGCTAATGAAAAACTGTTTTTT.

The chain joins TRBV19 to TRBJ1-3; the match to TRBD1 covers 7 bases. Germline-derived CDR1 and CDR2 are LNHDA and SQIVND (reference sequence). V shed 6 bases and J 0 bases; nucleotides not matched to a gene: 5. The CDR3 has 15 amino acids. The CDR3 sequence is CASRKDRSSGNTIYF. The DNA of the CDR3 is TGTGCCAGTAGGAAGGACAGGAGCTCTGGAAACACCATATATTTT. The whole variable domain, filled in from reference TRBV19 and TRBJ1-3, reads DGGITQSPKYLFRKEGQNVTLSCEQNLNHDAMYWYRQDPGQGLRLIYYSQIVNDFQKGDIAEGYSVSREKKESFPLTVTSAQKNPTAFYLCASRKDRSSGNTIYFGEGSWLTVV.

The rearrangement uses TRBV5-6 and TRBJ1-1; no firm D call. The CDR3 runs to 12 residues. The germline CDR1 and CDR2 sequences are SGHDT and YYEEEE. The ends were cut back, 6 bases at V and 9 bases at J, with 15 bases in the middle. DNA of the CDR3: TGTGCCAGCACCGTATCCCGGGAGAAAGCTTTCTTT. Its protein product is CASTVSREKAFF.

The gene calls are TRBV7-2 and TRBJ2-7; maybe TRBD2 (5 bases). CDR1 is SGHTA, CDR2 FQGNSA, per germline. This CDR3 has 14 residues. The V gene lost 2 bases and the J gene lost 2 bases, with 10 bases spanning the gap. The CDR3 region is CASSLNGVPYEQYF. DNA for the CDR3: TGTGCCAGCAGCTTAAACGGGGTTCCCTACGAGCAGTACTTC.

This clone showed up just once. The chain couples TRBV7-2 to TRBJ2-5; D is perhaps TRBD1 (6 bases). Germline CDR1 and CDR2: SGHTA and FQGNSA. The CDR3 consists of 13 residues. V lost 5 bases, J lost 5 bases, and 12 bases lay in between. The CDR3 DNA follows: TGTGCCAGCAGCCCCTCTAGGGGGGAGACCCAGTACTTC. Residues: CASSPSRGETQYF.

The chain links TRBV6-1 to TRBJ2-7; the match to TRBD2 covers 9 bases. Germline loops: CDR1 MNHNS, CDR2 SASEGT. The CDR3 is made up of 15 amino acids. Trimming cost V 0 bases and J 0 bases; bases outside gene matches: 0. CDR3 sequence: CASSEASGSSYEQYF. In DNA, the CDR3 is TGTGCCAGCAGTGAAGCTAGCGGGAGCTCCTACGAGCAGTACTTC.

This clone occurred once. The chain recombines TRBV5-4 with TRBJ1-4, with 7 bases identical to TRBD1. CDR1 and CDR2 from the germline V gene are SGHNT and YYREEE (reference sequence). The CDR3 has 16 residues. V trimming: 4 bases; J trimming: 0 bases; junction bases outside the gene matches: 6. For the CDR3, the DNA is TGTGCCAGCAGCAAGGGACAGTTTGCAACTAATGAAAAACTGTTTTTT. This sequence encodes CASSKGQFATNEKLFF.

The J gene is TRBJ2-6, the V gene TRBV7-9; TRBD1 is a possible D gene (6 bases). Germline V gives CDR1 SEHNR, CDR2 FQNEAQ (reference sequence). The germline V and J ends were trimmed by 5 bases and 0 bases, with 17 bases remaining between them. CDR3 length: 18 amino acids. Written as DNA, the CDR3 is TGTGCCAGCAGCCCCAGGACAGTCCAGAGCTCTGGGGCCAACGTCCTGACTTTC. It specifies CASSPRTVQSSGANVLTF.

The genes are TRBV5-1 and TRBJ1-3, with TRBD1 matching over 7 bases. Trimming took 3 bases from V and 3 from J; bases not matched to a gene: 15. This CDR3 comprises 18 residues. In germline, CDR1 is SGHRS, CDR2 YFSETQ. The DNA for the CDR3 is TGCGCCAGCAGCTCCTCCGTGTCAGGGGGTGTAGTTGGAAACACCATATATTTT. Its translation: CASSSSVSGGVVGNTIYF. Combining the CDR3 with reference TRBV5-1 and TRBJ1-3 gives the whole variable domain KAGVTQTPRYLIKTRGQQVTLSCSPISGHRSVSWYQQTPGQGLQFLFEYFSETQRNKGNFPGRFSGRQFSNSRSEMNVSTLELGDSALYLCASSSSVSGGVVGNTIYFGEGSWLTVV.

The rearrangement links TRBV21-1 to TRBJ1-2; whether TRBD1, the table's D call, matches the DNA was not checked. TRBV21-1 corresponds to a pseudogene. There are 18 residues in the CDR3. The CDR3 region is CATVGGQNRGSTNYGYTF. The CDR3, as DNA: TGTGCCACCGTAGGGGGACAGAACAGGGGATCTACTAACTATGGCTACACCTTC.

The rearrangement uses TRBV15 and TRBJ2-7; D gene unclear. Looked up from germline, CDR1 is LNHNV and CDR2 is YYDKDF (reference sequence). Trimming took 5 bases from V and 3 from J, leaving 11 bases between them. CDR3 length equals 13 residues. The CDR3 spells CATSLEASYEQYF. The CDR3, as DNA: TGTGCCACCAGCCTCGAAGCTAGCTACGAGCAGTACTTC. Full variable domain (remainder filled in from reference TRBV15 and TRBJ2-7): DAMVIQNPRYQVTQFGKPVTLSCSQTLNHNVMYWYQQKSSQAPKLLFHYYDKDFNNEADTPDNFQSRRPNTSFCFLDIRSPGLGDTAMYLCATSLEASYEQYFGPGTRLTVT.

The genes are TRBV27 and TRBJ1-2; maybe TRBD1 (5 bases). In germline, CDR1 is MNHEY, CDR2 SMNVEV (reference sequence). The CDR3 loop spans 15 amino acids. V was cut by 3 bases and J by 1 base, with 12 bases left in between. The CDR3 nucleotides are TGTGCCAGCAGTTTCGGTCACGGGGGTAACTATGGCTACACCTTC. Residues: CASSFGHGGNYGYTF.

J is TRBJ2-1 and V is TRBV18, with TRBD2 matching 7 bases. The trim removed 3 bases at V and 0 bases at J, leaving 5 bases unmatched. In germline, CDR1 is KGHSH, CDR2 LQKENI. There are 16 residues in the CDR3. CDR3 bases: TGTGCCAGCTCACCTAGACTAGCCCGCTCCTACAATGAGCAGTTCTTC. Its protein product is CASSPRLARSYNEQFF. The whole variable domain, filled in from reference TRBV18 and TRBJ2-1, reads NAGVMQNPRHLVRRRGQEARLRCSPMKGHSHVYWYRQLPEEGLKFMVYLQKENIIDESGMPKERFSAEFPKEGPSILRIQQVVRGDSAAYFCASSPRLARSYNEQFFGPGTRLTVL.

This chain uses TRBV19 with TRBJ2-1; 9 bases map to TRBD2. The length of the CDR3 is 16 residues. V shed 8 bases and J 6 bases; nucleotides not matched to a gene: 14. Looked up from germline, CDR1 is LNHDA and CDR2 is SQIVND (reference sequence). The CDR3 sequence is CASSLRGGLASNEQFF. CDR3 sequence (DNA): TGTGCCAGTTCCCTAAGGGGGGGACTAGCTTCCAATGAGCAGTTCTTC.

The chain uses TRBV30 and TRBJ1-3; possibly TRBD1 for D (6 bases). Germline V gives CDR1 GTSNPN, CDR2 SVGIG (reference sequence). The V and J ends lost 8 bases and 0 bases respectively, with 29 bases between them. The CDR3 loop spans 19 amino acids. In DNA, the CDR3 is TGTGCCGGGATCACAATTACTCCCGGACAGCTACTCTCTGGAAACACCATATATTTT. It yields the protein CAGITITPGQLLSGNTIYF.

This clone was observed a handful of times. This chain connects TRBV5-4 to TRBJ1-4; 9 positions agree with TRBD1. V was clipped by 0 bases and J by 3 bases; unmatched bases: 12. From germline, CDR1 is SGHNT and CDR2 YYREEE (reference sequence). The CDR3 extends over 19 amino acids. Here the CDR3 DNA reads TGTGCCAGCAGCTTGGAACCCCCGGGACAGGGCATACCTAATGAAAAACTGTTTTTT. It yields the protein CASSLEPPGQGIPNEKLFF.

This clone was seen only a few times. Other nucleotide sequences from this sample produce the same CDR3. The chain combines TRBV4-2 with TRBJ1-3; 8 nucleotides agree with TRBD1. V trimming: 4 bases; J trimming: 3 bases; junction bases outside the gene matches: 11. CDR3 length equals 17 residues. Germline V CDR1 and CDR2: LGHNA, YNFKEQ. The CDR3 DNA reads TGTGCCAGCAGCCGAAAGCCAGCGACAGGGGATGGAAACACCATATATTTT. This codes for CASSRKPATGDGNTIYF.

This clone was seen more than once but under ten times. This sequence joins TRBV10-3 and TRBJ2-1; D possibly corresponds to TRBD2 (5 bases). The CDR3 consists of 17 residues. The germline V gene has CDR1 ENHRY and CDR2 SYGVKD. Trimming stripped 0 bases from V and 1 base from J, with 13 bases between. CDR3 nucleotide sequence: TGTGCCATCAGTGAGTCGAGAGAGACGGGATCCTACAATGAGCAGTTCTTC. Protein sequence: CAISESRETGSYNEQFF.

The chain employs TRBV5-1 and TRBJ2-1; TRBD2 agrees at 14 bases. The J segment lost 7 bases and the V segment lost 0 bases, leaving 6 bases of the junction unmatched. This CDR3 region has 17 residues. CDR1 and CDR2 (germline): SGHRS, YFSETQ. The CDR3 DNA reads as TGCGCCAGCAGCTTGGTCCCCGGGACTAGCGGGAGTAATGAGCAGTTCTTC. This encodes CASSLVPGTSGSNEQFF.

The chain recombines TRBV7-7 with TRBJ2-5; 7 bases fit TRBD2. Trimming removed 3 bases from V and 4 bases from J; junction bases left unmatched: 8. This CDR3 has 15 residues. In germline, CDR1 is SSHAT, CDR2 FNYEAQ (reference sequence). The DNA of the CDR3 is TGTGCCAGCAGCTTGGGCGGGGAGGGACGAGAGACCCAGTACTTC. The encoded protein is CASSLGGEGRETQYF.

V gene TRBV6-1 combines with J gene TRBJ2-3, with 7 bases that match TRBD2. The V and J ends lost 6 bases and 3 bases, in that order; junction bases with no gene match: 6. The CDR3 is 14 amino acids. Germline V gene data show CDR1 as MNHNS and CDR2 as SASEGT. CDR3 DNA: TGTGCCAGCAGGCCTAGCGGCCGGACAGATACGCAGTATTTT. This translates into CASRPSGRTDTQYF.

The CDR3 nucleotides are TGTGCCAGCACCTCCGGACAGATACTTTATGGCTACACCTTC. Translated, it gives CASTSGQILYGYTF. The chain joins TRBV2 to TRBJ1-2; D perhaps matches TRBD1 (6 bases). The germline V gene has CDR1 SNHLY and CDR2 FYNNEI. The CDR3 length is 14 residues. V dropped 7 bases and J dropped 5 bases, with 17 bases sitting between them.